The text below deals with one TCR beta chain. A read error may be the cause here, since a much bigger clone is one base away. Germline CDR1 SGHTA, CDR2 FQGTGA. V lost 0 bases and J lost 8, with 7 bases in between. CDR3 length: 12 amino acids. This record belongs to a study of T cells in Graves' hyperthyroidism and ophthalmopathy. TCR beta CDR3 regions were amplified from RNA. The HTBI primer set served for first-round RT-PCR of the TCR CDR3. TCRdb reanalysed the multiplex PCR reads using MiXCR and keeps one entry per CDR3 protein. Counted here are 550,000 to 700,000 distinct CDR3 sequences, around 42% occurring once; the ten biggest clones make up around a fifth.

V usage is TRBV7-3 and J usage is TRBJ1-2; D gene ambiguous. Sequencing was carried out using peripheral blood or thyroid tissue (not recorded which). This receptor was identified in an adult woman with Graves' disease, either hyperthyroidism or ophthalmopathy (not recorded which). CDR3 DNA sequence: TGTGCCAGCAGCTTAACCAGTCGCGGCTACACCTTC. The encoded protein is CASSLTSRGYTF.